What follows are 15 T cell receptor beta chains derived from one specimen sequenced in a study of yellow fever vaccine responses in identical twins. A single record per CDR3 protein comes from TCRdb applying MiXCR to the RT-PCR reads. This sample has approximately 18,000 distinct CDR3 sequences; less than 75% occur once, and the top ten carry roughly 8.4%. Sample: T cells from blood (PBMCs), unsorted or a sorted subset (not recorded which), taken before or after yellow fever vaccination (not recorded which). Receptors originate from a young woman who received the yellow fever vaccine.

This chain links TRBV29-1 with TRBJ1-1, with D unresolved. Looked up from germline, CDR1 is SQVTM and CDR2 is ANQGSEA. This CDR3 is built from 11 residues. The V gene lost 8 bases and the J gene lost 1 base, with 8 bases spanning the gap. CDR3 region: CSSVENTEAFF. The CDR3, as DNA: TGCAGCTCCGTGGAGAACACTGAAGCTTTCTTT.

The sample holds a few counts of this clonotype. The chain joins TRBV2 to TRBJ2-2; D possibly uses TRBD1 or TRBD2 (5 bases each). CDR3 length: 14 amino acids. The V gene lost 11 bases and the J gene lost 6 bases, with 19 bases spanning the gap. The germline V gene has CDR1 SNHLY and CDR2 FYNNEI. CDR3 amino acids: CAGRVGTDSGELFF. As DNA, the CDR3 is TGTGCCGGACGCGTCGGGACCGACTCCGGGGAGCTGTTTTTT.

DNA of the CDR3: TGTGCCAGCAGCCAAGGGCTAGCGGGAGGGCCCCACGAGCAGTACTTC. Residues: CASSQGLAGGPHEQYF. V is TRBV3-1 and J is TRBJ2-7; 12 nucleotides agree with TRBD2. The CDR3 has 16 residues. Looked up from germline, CDR1 is LGHDT and CDR2 is YNNKEL (reference sequence). The V segment lost 1 base and the J segment 5 bases; nucleotides outside the gene matches: 6.

The chain couples TRBV6-2 or TRBV6-3 to TRBJ2-2; weak D call: TRBD1 (6 bases). There are 15 residues in the CDR3. The V gene's germline CDR1 is MNHEY and CDR2 SVGEGT. Deletions cut 4 bases from V and 6 bases from J, with 15 bases between. Written as DNA, the CDR3 is TGTGCCAGCAGTTTTCACCAGGGGCTGTCCGGGGAGCTGTTTTTT. This gives the protein CASSFHQGLSGELFF.

This clonotype was counted between two and nine times. The V call is TRBV5-6, the J call TRBJ2-1; D possibly corresponds to TRBD1 (5 bases). V was pared by 3 bases and J by 15 bases, with 22 bases between. CDR3 length equals 14 residues. Germline V gene sequence: CDR1 SGHDT, CDR2 YYEEEE. Here the CDR3 reads CASSSHRTHPAMFF. The CDR3 DNA sequence: TGTGCCAGCAGCTCTCACAGGACACACCCGGCGATGTTCTTC.

The J gene is TRBJ1-1, the V gene TRBV18, with TRBD1 as a possible D gene (5 bases). The CDR3 loop spans 16 amino acids. V was pared by 3 bases and J by 3 bases, with 17 bases between. From germline, CDR1 is KGHSH and CDR2 LQKENI. In DNA form, the CDR3 reads TGTGCCAGCTCACCGCAGGGCAGGGTCCGGGACACTGAAGCTTTCTTT. It yields the protein CASSPQGRVRDTEAFF.

The chain has TRBV3-1 and TRBJ2-1, with D possibly TRBD2 on 5 matching bases. Germline V CDR1 and CDR2: LGHDT, YNNKEL (reference sequence). CDR3 length equals 17 residues. The V gene lost 4 bases and the J gene lost 0 bases, with 16 bases spanning the gap. Here the CDR3 DNA reads TGTGCCAGCAGCCCGGGGTCTCACGTTAGCTCCTACAATGAGCAGTTCTTC. It specifies CASSPGSHVSSYNEQFF.

This chain joins TRBV5-6 and TRBJ2-1; 9 bases line up with TRBD1. The CDR3 is 13 amino acids. V shed 4 bases and J 6 bases; nucleotides not matched to a gene: 2. CDR1 and CDR2 from the germline V gene are SGHDT and YYEEEE. The CDR3 spells CASSGTGINEQFF. The CDR3, as DNA: TGTGCCAGCAGCGGGACAGGGATCAATGAGCAGTTCTTC.

This clonotype has more than one count but fewer than ten. The CDR3 protein is CASSSGLAGGRNEQFF. Written as DNA, the CDR3 is TGTGCCAGCAGCTCCGGACTAGCGGGAGGTCGGAATGAGCAGTTCTTC. The V gene is TRBV7-6, the J gene TRBJ2-1, with 14 bases aligning to TRBD2. Germline V gene lookup returns CDR1 SGHVS and CDR2 FNYEAQ. V lost 4 bases, J lost 7 bases, and 6 bases stayed unmatched. The CDR3 is made up of 16 amino acids.

This rearrangement joins TRBV2 to TRBJ2-5, with 11 bases lining up with TRBD1. The CDR3 length is 14 residues. The V segment lost 6 bases and the J segment 2 bases; nucleotides outside the gene matches: 2. Germline V lookup: CDR1 SNHLY, CDR2 FYNNEI. The CDR3 bases are TGTGCCAGCAGGGGGGACAGGGGGCAAGAGACCCAGTACTTC. Encoded protein: CASRGDRGQETQYF. Looking up the rest from reference TRBV2 and TRBJ2-5 gives the full variable domain: EPEVTQTPSHQVTQMGQEVILRCVPISNHLYFYWYRQILGQKVEFLVSFYNNEISEKSEIFDDQFSVERPDGSNFTLKIRSTKLEDSAMYFCASRGDRGQETQYFGPGTRLLVL.

Only one count was recorded for this clonotype. This chain links TRBV20-1 with TRBJ2-7; the D gene is possibly TRBD2 (6 bases). Germline loops: CDR1 DFQATT, CDR2 SNEGSKA (reference sequence). V was pared by 7 bases and J by 4 bases, with 11 bases between. The CDR3 runs to 11 residues. The CDR3 here is CSVGREYEQYF. Here the CDR3 DNA reads TGCAGTGTCGGGCGGGAATACGAGCAGTACTTC.

Here the CDR3 DNA reads TGTGCCAGCTCACCAAAAGCTATGAACACTGAAGCTTTCTTT. This codes for CASSPKAMNTEAFF. This rearrangement joins TRBV18 to TRBJ1-1; no reliable D call. The CDR3 extends over 14 amino acids. V lost 2 bases, J lost 0 bases, and 7 bases lay in between. Looked up from germline, CDR1 is KGHSH and CDR2 is LQKENI.

The chain employs TRBV5-5 and TRBJ2-1; D is uncertain. This CDR3 region has 15 residues. V lost 0 bases and J 2 bases, leaving 9 bases between the germline ends. The germline CDR1 and CDR2 sequences are SGHKS and YYEKEE (reference sequence). As DNA, the CDR3 is TGTGCCAGCAGCTTGGAGGGCGGAACCTACAATGAGCAGTTCTTC. Its translation: CASSLEGGTYNEQFF.

The rearrangement links TRBV18 to TRBJ2-1, with D perhaps matching TRBD1 (6 bases). Germline CDR1 and CDR2: KGHSH and LQKENI. V was trimmed by 2 bases and J by 15 bases, leaving 14 bases between them. The CDR3 covers 12 residues. The CDR3 DNA follows: TGTGCCAGCTCACCAAGGGGGAACGTTGGGTTCTTC. It yields the protein CASSPRGNVGFF.

This clonotype was seen a few times. The J gene is TRBJ2-1, the V gene TRBV24-1; the D is unclear. Trimming removed 6 bases from V and 3 bases from J, with 11 bases in between. The CDR3 covers 14 residues. CDR1 KGHDR and CDR2 SFDVKD come from the germline V gene. CDR3 residues: CATSPTGGYNEQFF. The CDR3 DNA reads as TGTGCCACCAGTCCAACGGGCGGCTACAATGAGCAGTTCTTC.